Following are 11 T cell receptor beta chains from one sample sequenced in a study of TIL therapy for anti-PD-1-resistant metastatic lung cancer. This was the immunoSEQ v3 assay. Some clones are missing from TCRdb's copy, which holds only in-frame ones; the method was immunoSEQ multiplex PCR. The repertoire includes around 8,000 clones, just under 75% of them detected once, and 6% to 9% sits in the top ten. Described time point: pre-treatment sample, taken before nivolumab and TIL therapy. Tumor tissue came from excised metastases, mostly pleural nodules or supraclavicular lymph nodes. The material sequenced was tumor tissue, taken at baseline. These TCRs come from a person between 25 and 80 years old with non-small cell lung cancer.

The V and J genes are TRBV29-1 and TRBJ1-4; 7 positions match TRBD1. Germline V gene data show CDR1 as SQVTM and CDR2 as ANQGSEA. CDR3 length: 13 residues. Losses at the gene ends were 5 bases for V and 8 bases for J; bases not matched to a gene: 8. This CDR3 is CSVPTGVGEKLFF. In DNA form, the CDR3 reads TGCAGCGTTCCAACAGGGGTAGGAGAAAAACTGTTTTTT.

The chain has TRBV7-2 and TRBJ2-5; 9 bases map to TRBD1. Trimming took 3 bases from V and 4 from J; bases not matched to a gene: 9. Germline CDR1 reads SGHTA; CDR2 reads FQGNSA. The CDR3 is 16 amino acids. This CDR3 reads CASSFQTGGKGETQYF. CDR3 coding DNA: TGTGCCAGCAGCTTTCAGACAGGGGGAAAGGGAGAGACCCAGTACTTC.

The genes are TRBV10-3 and TRBJ2-7, with 8 bases identical to TRBD1. From germline, CDR1 is ENHRY and CDR2 SYGVKD. Trimming took 7 bases from V and 6 from J; bases not matched to a gene: 11. The CDR3 runs 14 residues. The CDR3 loop is CAIKDRVLGGEQYF. DNA of the CDR3: TGTGCCATCAAGGACAGGGTCCTTGGGGGCGAGCAGTACTTC.

The rearrangement uses TRBV4-1 and TRBJ1-2; no definite D call. Trimming removed 4 bases at V and 0 bases at J, with 9 bases between. Germline lookup yields CDR1 MGHRA and CDR2 YSYEKL. The CDR3 extends over 14 amino acids. The CDR3 nucleotides are TGCGCCAGCAGCCTTTACAGTGCTAACTATGGCTACACCTTC. Translation gives CASSLYSANYGYTF.

V gene TRBV6-1 combines with J gene TRBJ1-1; unclear D gene. The ends were cut back, 2 bases at V and 3 bases at J, with 13 bases in the middle. CDR3 length: 15 amino acids. In germline, CDR1 is MNHNS, CDR2 SASEGT. The CDR3 reads CASSELGNPYTEAFF. CDR3 sequence (DNA): TGTGCCAGCAGTGAATTGGGGAATCCATACACTGAAGCTTTCTTT.

V is TRBV6-1 and J is TRBJ2-1, with D perhaps matching TRBD1 or TRBD2 (5 bases each). The germline V gene has CDR1 MNHNS and CDR2 SASEGT. The length of the CDR3 is 14 residues. The CDR3 DNA reads as TGTGCTCTCGACCGGGACCCCGACTACAATGAGCAGTTCTTC. This sequence encodes CALDRDPDYNEQFF.

The V call is TRBV5-1, the J call TRBJ2-7, with 8 bases aligning to TRBD2. Trimming cost V 3 bases and J 11 bases; bases outside gene matches: 10. The CDR3 loop spans 13 amino acids. Germline CDR1 is SGHRS and CDR2 is YFSETQ. CDR3 amino acids: CASSSPPAGGKYF. CDR3 DNA sequence: TGCGCCAGCAGCTCCCCTCCTGCGGGGGGCAAGTACTTC.

The V gene is TRBV2, the J gene TRBJ2-7; 13 bases map to TRBD2. Germline CDR1 and CDR2: SNHLY and FYNNEI. The J segment lost 5 bases and the V segment lost 6 bases, leaving 4 bases of the junction unmatched. CDR3 size: 14 residues. The CDR3 is CASSRLAGGHEQYF. In DNA form, the CDR3 reads TGTGCCAGCAGCAGACTAGCGGGAGGCCACGAGCAGTACTTC.

A note on this clone: At one boundary the junction diverges from the germline segment, which might be a read error. The genes are TRBV7-6 and TRBJ1-1, with 8 nucleotides matching TRBD1. Germline V gene lookup returns CDR1 SGHVS and CDR2 FNYEAQ. This CDR3 region has 15 residues. CDR3 protein: CASRLTGGVNAEAFF. As DNA, the CDR3 is TGTGCCAGCAGGTTAACAGGGGGAGTGAACGCTGAAGCTTTCTTT.

The rearrangement links TRBV4-3 to TRBJ2-7; a weak D match, TRBD2 (6 bases). Between the trimmed V and J ends, which lost 0 bases and 4 bases, there was a span of 16 bases. Germline V lookup: CDR1 LGHNA, CDR2 YSLEER. The CDR3 totals 16 residues. Here the CDR3 reads CASSQDVGDWAYEQYF. CDR3 in DNA: TGCGCCAGCAGCCAAGATGTCGGGGACTGGGCTTACGAGCAGTACTTC.

The chain is built from TRBV4-3 and TRBJ1-6, with a tentative D call TRBD1 (6 bases). There are 15 residues in the CDR3. CDR1 LGHNA and CDR2 YSLEER come from the germline V gene. Trimming shortened V by 1 base and J by 10 bases, and 14 bases separated the two germline ends. The CDR3 sequence is CASSQVARGRSPLHF. CDR3 DNA: TGCGCCAGCAGCCAAGTGGCCAGGGGACGCTCACCCCTCCACTTT.